This is a list of T cell receptor beta chains from one sample in a study of blood T cell repertoires in COVID-19. Measured with immunoSEQ multiplex PCR; TCRdb has only the in-frame clones, and not every one. The table has about 35,000 clones, approximately 85% seen once. The sample comprised peripheral blood. These receptors were collected from a man aged 55-75 years with active or convalescent COVID-19. CDR3s include the opening cysteine and the closing phenylalanine or tryptophan. Each record gives: V gene, clone size, J gene, D gene, CDR3 protein, CDR3 DNA. The D gene is left open where the match is weak. Rows give clone size only sometimes, using once, few, many, or a class for an expanded clone.

V gene: TRBV12-3/TRBV12-4; clone size: NA; J gene: TRBJ1-1; D gene: NA; CDR3 protein: CASRGQMNTEAFF; CDR3 DNA: TGTGCCAGCAGAGGACAGATGAACACTGAAGCTTTCTTT
V gene: TRBV19; clone size: NA; J gene: TRBJ2-1; D gene: NA; CDR3 protein: CASHRWGVSPYNEQFF; CDR3 DNA: TGTGCCAGTCACAGATGGGGGGTTTCTCCCTACAATGAGCAGTTCTTC
V gene: TRBV30; clone size: few; J gene: TRBJ1-2; D gene: NA; CDR3 protein: CACPGSQDNYGYTF; CDR3 DNA: TGTGCCTGTCCCGGGAGTCAAGACAACTATGGCTACACCTTC
V gene: TRBV14; clone size: NA; J gene: TRBJ1-1; D gene: NA; CDR3 protein: CASSLDRDSQDTEAFF; CDR3 DNA: TGTGCCAGCAGCCTGGACAGAGACTCGCAGGATACTGAAGCTTTCTTT
V gene: TRBV7-9; clone size: NA; J gene: TRBJ2-5; D gene: TRBD1; CDR3 protein: CASSPAGGDPEETQYF; CDR3 DNA: TGTGCCAGCAGCCCAGCAGGGGGCGATCCTGAAGAGACCCAGTACTTC
V gene: TRBV5-4; clone size: NA; J gene: TRBJ1-2; D gene: TRBD1; CDR3 protein: CASSSRQGNYGYTF; CDR3 DNA: TGTGCCAGCAGCTCGCGACAGGGTAACTATGGCTACACCTTC
V gene: TRBV4-3; clone size: NA; J gene: TRBJ1-2; D gene: NA; CDR3 protein: CASSQEAGMGGYTF; CDR3 DNA: TGCGCCAGCAGCCAAGAAGCAGGGATGGGAGGCTACACCTTC
V gene: TRBV4-1; clone size: NA; J gene: TRBJ1-3; D gene: TRBD1; CDR3 protein: CASSQDRGTGEGNTIYF; CDR3 DNA: TGCGCCAGCAGCCAAGATAGGGGGACAGGGGAAGGAAACACCATATATTTT
V gene: TRBV5-1; clone size: NA; J gene: TRBJ2-3; D gene: TRBD2; CDR3 protein: CASSSSGGSTDTQYF; CDR3 DNA: TGCGCCAGCAGCTCTAGCGGGGGTTCCACAGATACGCAGTATTTT
V gene: TRBV11-3; clone size: NA; J gene: TRBJ2-5; D gene: NA; CDR3 protein: CASSLGQSQETQYF; CDR3 DNA: TGTGCCAGCAGCTTAGGACAGAGCCAAGAGACCCAGTACTTC
V gene: TRBV11-2; clone size: NA; J gene: TRBJ2-1; D gene: TRBD2; CDR3 protein: CASSLSGTSFYEQFF; CDR3 DNA: TGTGCCAGCAGCCTTTCCGGGACTAGCTTCTATGAGCAGTTCTTC
V gene: TRBV27; clone size: NA; J gene: TRBJ1-1; D gene: NA; CDR3 protein: CASSTTGKNTEAFF; CDR3 DNA: TGTGCCAGCAGTACGACAGGAAAGAACACTGAAGCTTTCTTT
V gene: TRBV4-3; clone size: NA; J gene: TRBJ2-1; D gene: NA; CDR3 protein: CASSQDLYNEQFF; CDR3 DNA: TGCGCCAGCAGCCAAGACTTATACAATGAGCAGTTCTTC
V gene: TRBV7-8; clone size: NA; J gene: TRBJ1-5; D gene: NA; CDR3 protein: CASSRLVNQPQHF; CDR3 DNA: TGTGCCAGCAGCCGACTAGTCAATCAGCCCCAGCATTTT
V gene: TRBV29-1; clone size: NA; J gene: TRBJ1-2; D gene: NA; CDR3 protein: CSVRVAGVYGYTF; CDR3 DNA: TGCAGCGTGAGGGTCGCAGGGGTCTATGGCTACACCTTC
V gene: TRBV5-1; clone size: once; J gene: TRBJ1-1; D gene: NA; CDR3 protein: CASSDRITEAFF; CDR3 DNA: TGCGCCAGCAGCGACAGAATCACTGAAGCTTTCTTT
V gene: TRBV14; clone size: NA; J gene: TRBJ2-1; D gene: TRBD2; CDR3 protein: CASSPPGGRQNEQFF; CDR3 DNA: TGTGCCAGCAGCCCCCCGGGGGGTAGGCAAAATGAGCAGTTCTTC
V gene: TRBV19; clone size: once; J gene: TRBJ1-5; D gene: TRBD1; CDR3 protein: CASSPRTGDFLSYSNQPQHF; CDR3 DNA: TGTGCCAGTAGTCCCCGGACAGGGGACTTCCTATCTTATAGCAATCAGCCCCAGCATTTT
V gene: TRBV4-3; clone size: NA; J gene: TRBJ1-1; D gene: NA; CDR3 protein: CASSSQPYSYTEAFF; CDR3 DNA: TGCGCCAGCAGCTCCCAACCCTACAGTTACACTGAAGCTTTCTTT
V gene: TRBV7-2; clone size: NA; J gene: TRBJ2-2; D gene: TRBD2; CDR3 protein: CASSTGPSGVTGELFF; CDR3 DNA: TGTGCCAGCAGCACCGGACCTAGCGGAGTCACCGGGGAGCTGTTTTTT
V gene: TRBV14; clone size: NA; J gene: TRBJ2-3; D gene: NA; CDR3 protein: CASSQLTRGTDTQYF; CDR3 DNA: TGTGCCAGCAGCCAATTGACGAGGGGGACAGATACGCAGTATTTT
V gene: TRBV7-2; clone size: NA; J gene: TRBJ1-5; D gene: NA; CDR3 protein: CASSLEIAGSNQPQHF; CDR3 DNA: TGTGCCAGCAGCTTAGAGATAGCCGGAAGCAATCAGCCCCAGCATTTT
V gene: TRBV18; clone size: NA; J gene: TRBJ2-3; D gene: NA; CDR3 protein: CASSQGVADTQYF; CDR3 DNA: TGTGCCAGCTCACAGGGGGTTGCAGATACGCAGTATTTT
V gene: TRBV29-1; clone size: NA; J gene: TRBJ2-3; D gene: NA; CDR3 protein: CSVVRLKQGGADTQYF; CDR3 DNA: TGCAGCGTTGTGCGCTTGAAACAGGGTGGCGCAGATACGCAGTATTTT
V gene: TRBV10-3; clone size: few; J gene: TRBJ1-2; D gene: NA; CDR3 protein: CAISESGTPYYGYTF; CDR3 DNA: TGTGCCATCAGTGAGTCCGGGACACCTTACTATGGCTACACCTTC
V gene: TRBV6-5; clone size: NA; J gene: TRBJ2-1; D gene: TRBD2; CDR3 protein: CASNGRESRYNEQFF; CDR3 DNA: TGTGCCAGCAATGGGCGGGAGAGTCGCTACAATGAGCAGTTCTTC
V gene: TRBV28; clone size: NA; J gene: TRBJ1-5; D gene: TRBD1; CDR3 protein: CASSPIGTGSVGDQPQHF; CDR3 DNA: TGTGCCAGCAGTCCCATCGGGACAGGGTCTGTCGGGGATCAGCCCCAGCATTTT
V gene: TRBV20-1; clone size: NA; J gene: TRBJ2-1; D gene: NA; CDR3 protein: CSARAGNEQFF; CDR3 DNA: TGCAGTGCTAGAGCGGGCAATGAGCAGTTCTTC
V gene: TRBV5-6; clone size: NA; J gene: TRBJ2-3; D gene: TRBD2; CDR3 protein: CASSFTSGSTDTQYF; CDR3 DNA: TGTGCCAGCAGCTTTACTAGCGGGAGTACAGATACGCAGTATTTT
V gene: TRBV30; clone size: NA; J gene: TRBJ2-5; D gene: TRBD1; CDR3 protein: CAWSSGTGGKTQYF; CDR3 DNA: TGTGCCTGGAGTTCTGGGACAGGGGGTAAGACCCAGTACTTC
V gene: TRBV13; clone size: NA; J gene: TRBJ2-1; D gene: TRBD2; CDR3 protein: CASSYASGRAAYNEQFF; CDR3 DNA: TGTGCCAGCAGCTATGCTAGCGGGAGGGCCGCCTACAATGAGCAGTTCTTC
V gene: TRBV12-3/TRBV12-4; clone size: NA; J gene: TRBJ1-6; D gene: NA; CDR3 protein: CASSGSYNSPLHF; CDR3 DNA: TGTGCCAGCTCGGGTTCCTATAATTCACCCCTCCACTTT
V gene: TRBV6-4; clone size: NA; J gene: TRBJ1-5; D gene: NA; CDR3 protein: CASSDGPGRPQHF; CDR3 DNA: TGTGCCAGCAGTGACGGTCCGGGAAGGCCCCAGCATTTT
V gene: TRBV19; clone size: few; J gene: TRBJ2-6; D gene: NA; CDR3 protein: CASSIVPGAGANVLTF; CDR3 DNA: TGTGCCAGTAGTATAGTCCCCGGGGCTGGGGCCAACGTCCTGACTTTC
V gene: TRBV7-2; clone size: NA; J gene: TRBJ2-5; D gene: NA; CDR3 protein: CAEGGGGEETQYF; CDR3 DNA: TGTGCGGAAGGGGGAGGGGGGGAAGAGACCCAGTACTTC
V gene: TRBV4-1; clone size: NA; J gene: TRBJ2-2; D gene: NA; CDR3 protein: CASSQRWRDTGELFF; CDR3 DNA: TGCGCCAGCAGCCAACGGTGGCGGGACACCGGGGAGCTGTTTTTT
V gene: TRBV5-5; clone size: once; J gene: TRBJ1-2; D gene: NA; CDR3 protein: CASSLYRTDRSTNYGYTF; CDR3 DNA: TGTGCCAGCAGCTTATATCGGACAGACAGGTCCACTAACTATGGCTACACCTTC
V gene: TRBV27; clone size: NA; J gene: TRBJ2-2; D gene: TRBD2; CDR3 protein: CASSPGLAGVGTGELFF; CDR3 DNA: TGTGCCAGCAGCCCGGGACTAGCGGGAGTTGGCACCGGGGAGCTGTTTTTT
V gene: TRBV28; clone size: NA; J gene: TRBJ1-5; D gene: NA; CDR3 protein: CASSLRGSNQPQHF; CDR3 DNA: TGTGCCAGCAGTTTACGGGGGAGCAATCAGCCCCAGCATTTT
V gene: TRBV3-1/TRBV3-2; clone size: NA; J gene: TRBJ2-1; D gene: NA; CDR3 protein: CASSPSRSRGNEQFF; CDR3 DNA: TGTGCCAGCAGCCCCTCCCGGAGCCGGGGGAATGAGCAGTTCTTC
V gene: TRBV21-1; clone size: NA; J gene: TRBJ2-2; D gene: NA; CDR3 protein: CASSSLPGQGGTGELFF; CDR3 DNA: TGTGCCAGCAGCAGTCTCCCGGGACAGGGAGGAACCGGGGAGCTGTTTTTT
V gene: TRBV19; clone size: NA; J gene: TRBJ2-1; D gene: NA; CDR3 protein: CASSMGRGAYNEQFF; CDR3 DNA: TGTGCCAGTAGTATGGGCAGGGGGGCATACAATGAGCAGTTCTTC
V gene: TRBV6-5; clone size: once; J gene: TRBJ2-5; D gene: TRBD1; CDR3 protein: CASSSFGGTGGETQYF; CDR3 DNA: TGTGCCAGCAGTTCTTTTGGGGGGACAGGGGGCGAGACCCAGTACTTC
V gene: TRBV6-5; clone size: NA; J gene: TRBJ1-5; D gene: TRBD1; CDR3 protein: CASMRDSWSNQPQHF; CDR3 DNA: TGTGCCAGCATGAGGGACAGTTGGAGCAATCAGCCCCAGCATTTT
V gene: TRBV6-2/TRBV6-3; clone size: NA; J gene: TRBJ2-1; D gene: TRBD2; CDR3 protein: CASSYSTARGGRAYNEQFF; CDR3 DNA: TGTGCCAGCAGTTACTCGACGGCTCGAGGCGGGAGGGCTTACAATGAGCAGTTCTTC
V gene: TRBV5-4; clone size: NA; J gene: TRBJ1-2; D gene: TRBD1; CDR3 protein: CASSPGQGMGVGGYTF; CDR3 DNA: TGTGCCAGCAGCCCGGGACAGGGGATGGGTGTGGGTGGCTACACCTTC
V gene: TRBV4-1; clone size: NA; J gene: TRBJ1-5; D gene: NA; CDR3 protein: CASSQADRSNQPQHF; CDR3 DNA: TGCGCCAGCAGCCAGGCGGACAGAAGCAATCAGCCCCAGCATTTT
V gene: TRBV20-1; clone size: NA; J gene: TRBJ1-6; D gene: NA; CDR3 protein: CSASEGAGTAYSPLHF; CDR3 DNA: TGCAGTGCTAGTGAGGGCGCGGGGACTGCTTATTCACCCCTCCACTTT
V gene: TRBV7-9; clone size: NA; J gene: TRBJ2-1; D gene: NA; CDR3 protein: CASSPESPYFYNEQFF; CDR3 DNA: TGTGCCAGCAGCCCCGAATCCCCCTATTTCTACAATGAGCAGTTCTTC
V gene: TRBV15; clone size: NA; J gene: TRBJ1-6; D gene: NA; CDR3 protein: CATSSRLGLDSPLHF; CDR3 DNA: TGTGCCACCAGCAGCAGGTTGGGTTTGGATTCACCCCTCCACTTT
V gene: TRBV5-6; clone size: once; J gene: TRBJ2-1; D gene: NA; CDR3 protein: CASRGMGDSNNEQFF; CDR3 DNA: TGTGCCAGCAGAGGAATGGGGGACTCCAACAATGAGCAGTTCTTC
V gene: TRBV11-2; clone size: NA; J gene: TRBJ1-1; D gene: NA; CDR3 protein: CASSPPRGMNTEAFF; CDR3 DNA: TGTGCCAGCAGCCCACCTAGGGGGATGAACACTGAAGCTTTCTTT
V gene: TRBV9; clone size: NA; J gene: TRBJ1-2; D gene: TRBD1; CDR3 protein: CASSVDRGLDGYTF; CDR3 DNA: TGTGCCAGCAGCGTCGACAGGGGGCTAGATGGCTACACCTTC
V gene: TRBV7-9; clone size: NA; J gene: TRBJ2-5; D gene: TRBD1; CDR3 protein: CASSLAGTGETQYF; CDR3 DNA: TGTGCCAGCAGCTTAGCAGGGACAGGGGAGACCCAGTACTTC